This T cell receptor beta chain comes out of a study of blood T cell repertoires in COVID-19 (dated by TCRdb to 2019 to 2021). Background on the whole study: Samples covering the acute and convalescent phases of COVID-19 were provided by collaborators in the United States, Italy and Spain. The repertoires were released in a freely available public database meant as a resource for research on the immune response to SARS-CoV-2. Sample metadata almost always included a de-identified subject ID, COVID-19 status, age in years and sex. The dataset comprised deeply sampled blood TCRbeta repertoires from subjects exposed to, actively infected with, or recovered from COVID-19. The prospective study material was composed of cDNA or gDNA derived from T cells, B-cell-depleted T cells, or PBMCs. Samples came from the ongoing ImmuneRACE study (first 160 participants) plus 1,254 subjects from 6 global collaborators. Where available, HLA class I and class II types were taken from metadata supplied by the sample provider and were not determined by assay-based typing. The paper as a whole reports these results and caveats: The quantity of clinical and demographic metadata differed by source and by participant and was supplied without curation.

Comment on this clone: There is no known antigen for this receptor. No base-level quality is on record; no much larger clone is a single base apart.

The collaborating institutions used their own protocols to collect whole blood in K2EDTA tubes. For TCRbeta analysis, collaborator samples were shipped as frozen whole blood, as isolated PBMCs, or as DNA extracted from either sample type. TCRbeta CDR3 regions were amplified from genomic DNA by means of the immunoSEQ Assay, a bias-controlled multiplex PCR. As for the authors' bioinformatics: Within the assay, amplification of reference gene primers was used to estimate how many nucleated cells each sample contained. To quantify the absolute abundance of each unique TCRbeta CDR3 rearrangement, sequence reads were collapsed and filtered. For each sample, productive Simpson clonality was calculated by taking the square root of Simpson's diversity index across productive rearrangements. The source is immuneACCESS, and TCRdb retained only in-frame sequences with V and J called. Part of the clones is not carried over; for the studies checked, unresolved V genes explain less than half of this, and the remainder is unexplained. Clone size and the V and J calls come from that table; the DNA yielded D and trimming. The sample contains 200,000 to 250,000 clones, around 88% of them found a single time. The ten largest make up around 1.4% of the sample.

V was cut back by 2 bases and J by 1 base, leaving a gap of 14 bases between them. The germline V gene encodes CDR1 MNHEY and CDR2 SVGAGI. From its cysteine to its phenylalanine, the CDR3 spans 16 amino acids. The DNA shown is the 48-base CDR3, in frame from base 1. This clonotype originated in a young man with active or convalescent COVID-19. The rearrangement combines TRBV6-5 with TRBJ1-1; the D segment cannot be called with confidence. The sequencing sample was made of peripheral blood. The CDR3 region reads CASSYAYDMGNTEAFF. The DNA sequence follows: TGTGCCAGCAGTTACGCCTACGACATGGGGAACACTGAAGCTTTCTTT.